This is a list of T cell receptor beta chains from one sample in a study of ipilimumab plus nivolumab after autologous stem cell transplantation. Only in-frame clones appear in the TCRdb table, and some are missing; sequencing was by immunoSEQ multiplex PCR. Of 15,000 to 20,000 clones listed, approximately 71% are singletons. Source: PBMCs, taken in a trial of ipilimumab plus nivolumab as post-transplant consolidation. These receptors all stem from a male donor with diffuse large B-cell lymphoma. Each CDR3 is given with its conserved first and last residue. Each record gives: clone size, V gene, D gene, CDR3 length, J gene, CDR3 protein, CDR3 DNA. A D gene is named only where the DNA matches it firmly. Clone size is shown for a subset of rows, as once, few, many or a class of expanded clone.

>-|TRBV10-3|TRBD2|16|TRBJ2-7
CAISARGLAGNYEQYF
TGTGCCATCAGTGCACGCGGACTAGCGGGAAACTACGAGCAGTACTTC
>-|TRBV5-1|-|16|TRBJ2-5
CASSLGSNNQQETQYF
TGCGCCAGCAGCTTGGGGTCGAATAATCAACAAGAGACCCAGTACTTC
>-|TRBV19|TRBD2|17|TRBJ2-2
CASSVPGLAGGPGELFF
TGTGCCAGTAGTGTCCCGGGACTAGCGGGGGGGCCCGGGGAGCTGTTTTTT
>once|TRBV2|-|15|TRBJ2-3
CASSDGLGSTDTQYF
TGTGCCAGCAGTGACGGTCTCGGGAGCACAGATACGCAGTATTTT
>few|TRBV19|-|14|TRBJ2-7
CASSPRGETFAQYF
TGTGCCAGTAGTCCAAGGGGGGAAACCTTCGCGCAGTACTTC
>-|TRBV7-2|TRBD2|15|TRBJ2-3
CASSFGAGGGDTQYF
TGTGCCAGCAGCTTTGGAGCGGGAGGGGGAGATACGCAGTATTTT
>-|TRBV5-1|TRBD1|13|TRBJ2-5
CASSFTGEETQYF
TGCGCCAGCAGCTTTACAGGGGAGGAGACCCAGTACTTC
>-|TRBV27|-|11|TRBJ1-2
CASSSGYRYTF
TGTGCCAGCAGTTCAGGGTATCGCTACACCTTC
>-|TRBV7-3|-|14|TRBJ1-2
CASSLDSTNYGYTF
TGTGCCAGCAGCTTAGATTCTACTAACTATGGCTACACCTTC
>few|TRBV5-1|TRBD1|14|TRBJ1-2
CASSFDGTGYGYTF
TGCGCCAGCAGCTTCGACGGGACAGGGTATGGCTACACCTTC
>-|TRBV29-1|-|14|TRBJ1-2
CSAWDGRGSDGYTF
TGCAGCGCCTGGGACGGCCGGGGGAGCGATGGCTACACCTTC
>-|TRBV15|-|15|TRBJ1-6
CATSRGITTDSPLHF
TGTGCCACCAGCAGAGGTATTACCACGGACTCACCCCTCCACTTT
>-|TRBV15|-|13|TRBJ1-3
CATSSLGENTIYF
TGTGCCACCAGCTCTCTCGGGGAAAACACCATATATTTT
>few|TRBV19|-|13|TRBJ1-2
CASRPGVMDGYTF
TGTGCCAGCCGGCCGGGTGTTATGGATGGCTACACCTTC
>-|TRBV27|TRBD2|15|TRBJ2-1
CASSRRGGDVNEQFF
TGTGCCAGCAGTCGCCGGGGGGGCGACGTCAATGAGCAGTTCTTC
>-|TRBV5-4|-|15|TRBJ2-1
CASTQQGGSYNEQFF
TGTGCCAGCACCCAACAGGGCGGCTCCTACAATGAGCAGTTCTTC
>medium-sized|TRBV5-4|TRBD1|13|TRBJ2-7
CASSTRDRSEQYF
TGTGCCAGCAGCACCAGGGACAGATCCGAGCAGTACTTC
>-|TRBV18|-|16|TRBJ2-2
CASSPPTGLNTGELFF
TGTGCCAGCTCACCACCGACGGGTTTGAACACCGGGGAGCTGTTTTTT
>-|TRBV2|-|12|TRBJ2-3
CASSEVAGRQYF
TGTGCCAGCAGTGAAGTAGCTGGGAGGCAGTATTTT
>few|TRBV5-1|TRBD1|15|TRBJ1-2
CASSTRDRAHYGYTF
TGCGCCAGCAGCACCCGGGACAGGGCCCACTATGGCTACACCTTC
>few|TRBV18|-|13|TRBJ2-5
CASSPPSGETQYF
TGTGCCAGCTCACCACCGTCTGGGGAGACCCAGTACTTC
>-|TRBV19|-|16|TRBJ1-4
CASSSRGTAGNEKLFF
TGTGCCAGTAGTAGCCGCGGGACGGCGGGTAATGAAAAACTGTTTTTT
>-|TRBV15|-|15|TRBJ2-7
CATSRDRAGSGEQYF
TGTGCCACCAGCAGAGATCGGGCGGGGTCGGGCGAGCAGTACTTC
>-|TRBV7-3|TRBD2|15|TRBJ2-7
CASSLRASGASEQYF
TGTGCCAGCAGCTTAAGGGCTAGCGGGGCCTCCGAGCAGTACTTC
>-|TRBV6-5|-|14|TRBJ2-6
CASSPYSGANVLTF
TGTGCCAGCAGTCCGTATTCTGGGGCCAACGTCCTGACTTTC
>few|TRBV4-1|-|14|TRBJ2-3
CASSQDLVAGTQYF
TGCGCCAGCAGCCAAGATCTGGTGGCGGGTACGCAGTATTTT
>few|TRBV2|-|15|TRBJ1-5
CASSPPTLRFQPQHF
TGTGCCAGCAGTCCACCGACCCTGCGGTTTCAGCCCCAGCATTTT
>few|TRBV5-1|-|13|TRBJ1-1
CASSLNRDREAFF
TGCGCCAGCAGCTTAAACCGGGACCGTGAAGCTTTCTTT
>-|TRBV5-1|TRBD1|14|TRBJ2-5
CASSRDRGEETQYF
TGCGCCAGCAGCCGGGACAGGGGAGAAGAGACCCAGTACTTC
>few|TRBV6-5|TRBD1|15|TRBJ1-6
CASSLTGVAGSPLHF
TGTGCCAGCAGTTTAACAGGGGTAGCGGGTTCACCCCTCCACTTT